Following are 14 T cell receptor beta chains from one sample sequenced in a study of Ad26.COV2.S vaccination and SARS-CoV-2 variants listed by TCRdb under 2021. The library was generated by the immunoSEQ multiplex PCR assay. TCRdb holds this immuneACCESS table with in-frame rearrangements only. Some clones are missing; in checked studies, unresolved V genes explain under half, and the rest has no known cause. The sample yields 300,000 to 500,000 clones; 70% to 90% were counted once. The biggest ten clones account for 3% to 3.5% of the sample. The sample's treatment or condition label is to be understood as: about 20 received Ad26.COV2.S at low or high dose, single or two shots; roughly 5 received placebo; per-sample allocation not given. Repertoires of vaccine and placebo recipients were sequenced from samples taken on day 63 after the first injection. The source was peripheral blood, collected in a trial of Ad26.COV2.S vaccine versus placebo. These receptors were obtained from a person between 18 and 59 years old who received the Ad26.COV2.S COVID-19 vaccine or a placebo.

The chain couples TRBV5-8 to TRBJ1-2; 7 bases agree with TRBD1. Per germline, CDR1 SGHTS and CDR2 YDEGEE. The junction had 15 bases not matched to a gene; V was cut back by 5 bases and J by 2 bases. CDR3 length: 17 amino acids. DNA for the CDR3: TGTGCCAGCAGTTCTATGGAGACAGGGATTTTAAACTATGGCTACACCTTC. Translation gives CASSSMETGILNYGYTF.

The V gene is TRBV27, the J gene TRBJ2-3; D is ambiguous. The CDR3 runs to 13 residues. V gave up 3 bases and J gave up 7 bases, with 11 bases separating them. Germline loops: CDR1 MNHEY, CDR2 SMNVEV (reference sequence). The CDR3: CASSLWPPNTQYF. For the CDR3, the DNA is TGTGCCAGCAGTTTGTGGCCCCCTAATACGCAGTATTTT.

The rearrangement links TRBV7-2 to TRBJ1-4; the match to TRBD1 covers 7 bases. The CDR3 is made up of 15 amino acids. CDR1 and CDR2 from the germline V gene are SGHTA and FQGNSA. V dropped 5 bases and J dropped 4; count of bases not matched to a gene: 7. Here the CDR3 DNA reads TGTGCCAGCAGCCAGGGGGGGAAGGGTAATGAAAAACTGTTTTTT. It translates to CASSQGGKGNEKLFF.

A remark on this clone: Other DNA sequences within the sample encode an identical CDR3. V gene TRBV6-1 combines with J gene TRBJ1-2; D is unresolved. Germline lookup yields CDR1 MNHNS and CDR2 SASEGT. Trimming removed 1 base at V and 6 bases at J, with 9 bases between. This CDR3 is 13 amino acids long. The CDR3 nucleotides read TGTGCCAGCAGTGAAGGGCAGAGAAATGGCTACACCTTC. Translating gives CASSEGQRNGYTF.

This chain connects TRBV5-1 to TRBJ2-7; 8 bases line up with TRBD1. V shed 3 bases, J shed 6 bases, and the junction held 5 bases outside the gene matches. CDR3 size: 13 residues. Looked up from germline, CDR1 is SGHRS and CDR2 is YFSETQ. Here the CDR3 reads CASSSRGRGEQYF. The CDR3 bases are TGCGCCAGCAGCTCCAGGGGGCGCGGCGAGCAGTACTTC.

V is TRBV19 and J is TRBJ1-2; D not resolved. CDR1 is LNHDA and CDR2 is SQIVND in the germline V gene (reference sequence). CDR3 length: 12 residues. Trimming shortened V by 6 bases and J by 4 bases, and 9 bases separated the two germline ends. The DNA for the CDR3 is TGTGCCAGTAGGGGTTTAACCTATGGCTACACCTTC. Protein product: CASRGLTYGYTF.

The CDR3 loop reads CASTKGTTEAFF. CDR3 nucleotide sequence: TGTGCCAGTACTAAAGGGACGACTGAAGCTTTCTTT. This chain joins TRBV19 and TRBJ1-1; possibly TRBD1 for D (5 bases). Germline V gives CDR1 LNHDA, CDR2 SQIVND (reference sequence). V was cut by 7 bases and J by 5 bases, with 11 bases left in between. The CDR3 spans 12 residues.

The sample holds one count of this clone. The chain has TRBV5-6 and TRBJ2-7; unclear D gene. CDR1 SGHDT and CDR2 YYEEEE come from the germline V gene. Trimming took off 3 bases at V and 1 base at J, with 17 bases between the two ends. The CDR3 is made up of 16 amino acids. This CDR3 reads CASSWGWHLKSYEQYF. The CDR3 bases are TGTGCCAGCAGCTGGGGATGGCACCTAAAATCCTACGAGCAGTACTTC.

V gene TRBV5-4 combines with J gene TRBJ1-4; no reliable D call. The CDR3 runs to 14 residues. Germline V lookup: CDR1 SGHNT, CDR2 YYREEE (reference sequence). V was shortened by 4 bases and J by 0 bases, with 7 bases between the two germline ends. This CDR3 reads CASSLEATNEKLFF. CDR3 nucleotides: TGTGCCAGCAGCCTCGAAGCAACTAATGAAAAACTGTTTTTT.

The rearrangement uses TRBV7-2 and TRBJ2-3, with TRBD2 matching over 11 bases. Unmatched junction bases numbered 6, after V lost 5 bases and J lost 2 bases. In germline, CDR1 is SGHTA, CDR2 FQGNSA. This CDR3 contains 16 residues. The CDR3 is CASSEIAGGLTDTQYF. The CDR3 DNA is TGTGCCAGCAGCGAGATAGCGGGGGGGCTCACAGATACGCAGTATTTT.

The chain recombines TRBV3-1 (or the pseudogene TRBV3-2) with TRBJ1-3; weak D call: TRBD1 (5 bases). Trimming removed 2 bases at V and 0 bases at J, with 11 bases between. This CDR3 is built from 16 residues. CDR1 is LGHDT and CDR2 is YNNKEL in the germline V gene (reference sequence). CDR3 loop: CASSQWAGVSGNTIYF. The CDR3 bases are TGTGCCAGCAGCCAATGGGCGGGGGTCTCTGGAAACACCATATATTTT.

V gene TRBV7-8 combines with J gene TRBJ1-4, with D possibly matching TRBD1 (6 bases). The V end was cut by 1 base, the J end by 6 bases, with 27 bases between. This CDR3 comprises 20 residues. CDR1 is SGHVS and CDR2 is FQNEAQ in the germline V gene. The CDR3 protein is CASSLVFIPTGWFADEKLFF. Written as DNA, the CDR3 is TGTGCCAGCAGCTTAGTCTTTATCCCCACAGGGTGGTTTGCGGATGAAAAACTGTTTTTT.

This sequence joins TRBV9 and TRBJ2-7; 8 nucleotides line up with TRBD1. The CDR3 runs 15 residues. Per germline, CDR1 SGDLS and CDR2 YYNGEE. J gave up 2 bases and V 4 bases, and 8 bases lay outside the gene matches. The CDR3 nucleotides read TGTGCCAGCAGCCCCTACGACAGGGGTACCTACGAGCAGTACTTC. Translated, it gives CASSPYDRGTYEQYF.

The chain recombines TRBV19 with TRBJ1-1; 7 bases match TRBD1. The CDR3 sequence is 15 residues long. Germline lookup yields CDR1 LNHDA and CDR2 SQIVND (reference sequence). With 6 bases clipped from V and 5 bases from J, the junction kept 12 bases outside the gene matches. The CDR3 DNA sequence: TGTGCCAGTAGGTACTACAGGGGAGTGGGGACTGAAGCTTTCTTT. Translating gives CASRYYRGVGTEAFF.